Listed here are 14 T cell receptor beta chains from one sample, sequenced in a study of blood T cells in healthy people across ages. Together with a sample-barcoded 5' primer, a J-beta primer mix was included in a second PCR lasting about 7 to 12 cycles. TCRdb itself ran the 5' RACE reads through MiXCR, one entry per CDR3 protein. The sample contains around 800,000 distinct CDR3 sequences, about 47% of which appear only once. The material sequenced was blood. These receptors all stem from a man at least 80 years old in good health.

As DNA, the CDR3 is TGTGCCAGCAGTGACCCAGCGGGAGTGGTAGATACGCAGTATTTT. It is translated as CASSDPAGVVDTQYF. The genes are TRBV2 and TRBJ2-3; 8 nucleotides agree with TRBD2. CDR1 and CDR2 from the germline V gene are SNHLY and FYNNEI. The CDR3 sequence is 15 residues long. Unmatched junction bases numbered 7, after V lost 3 bases and J lost 5 bases.

The table lists this clonotype with many counts. The chain recombines TRBV7-2 with TRBJ1-2; D is unclear. This CDR3 has 14 residues. V lost 1 base, J lost 8 bases, and 14 bases lay in between. Germline CDR1 reads SGHTA; CDR2 reads FQGNSA. The CDR3 sequence is CASSLVSGKDGYTF. Here the CDR3 DNA reads TGTGCCAGCAGCTTAGTTTCCGGAAAAGACGGCTACACCTTC.

This chain links TRBV7-9 with TRBJ2-3; 14 bases fit TRBD2. With V trimmed by 5 bases and J by 4 bases, 8 bases remained unmatched. CDR1 is SEHNR, CDR2 FQNEAQ, per germline (reference sequence). This CDR3 comprises 17 residues. This CDR3 reads CASSTGLAGVDSDTQYF. CDR3 nucleotides: TGTGCCAGCAGCACGGGACTAGCGGGAGTTGATTCAGATACGCAGTATTTT.

The V gene is TRBV2, the J gene TRBJ2-4, with TRBD1 identical over 8 bases. The germline CDR1 and CDR2 sequences are SNHLY and FYNNEI. V was clipped by 8 bases and J by 6 bases; unmatched bases: 6. This CDR3 has 13 residues. The CDR3 DNA follows: TGTGCCAGCTTTTCGGGACAGGCAAACATTCAGTACTTC. It yields the protein CASFSGQANIQYF.

J is TRBJ1-2 and V is TRBV6-5, with D possibly TRBD1 on 6 matching bases. CDR1 is MNHEY and CDR2 is SVGAGI in the germline V gene. V dropped 6 bases and J dropped 5 bases, with 16 bases sitting between them. The CDR3 length is 14 residues. CDR3 DNA sequence: TGTGCCAGCAGGGAGGGCGGCAGGGGATATGGCTACACCTTC. The encoded protein is CASREGGRGYGYTF.

The DNA of the CDR3 is TGCAGTGCTACTGCGGACAGCAGCACAGATACGCAGTATTTT. This translates into CSATADSSTDTQYF. The rearrangement uses TRBV20-1 and TRBJ2-3; possible D gene TRBD1, 6 bases. V was clipped by 4 bases and J by 0 bases, with 11 bases between them. This CDR3 is 14 amino acids long. Germline loops: CDR1 DFQATT, CDR2 SNEGSKA (reference sequence).

Ten or more counts support this clonotype. The rearrangement uses TRBV20-1 and TRBJ2-7; D not resolved. The V gene's germline CDR1 is DFQATT and CDR2 SNEGSKA (reference sequence). This CDR3 has 12 amino acids. Trimming stripped 3 bases from V and 2 bases from J, with 8 bases between. The CDR3: CSARMNTYEQYF. The CDR3 DNA reads TGCAGTGCTAGGATGAACACCTACGAGCAGTACTTC.

V is TRBV21-1 and J is TRBJ2-7; the tabulated D call, TRBD2, remains unverified against the DNA. TRBV21-1 is designated a pseudogene. The CDR3 sequence is 15 residues long. CDR3 protein: CASSKGEGLPYEQYF. The DNA for the CDR3 is TGTGCCAGCAGCAAAGGGGAGGGGCTCCCCTACGAGCAGTACTTC.

The sample holds a few counts of this clonotype. The V gene is TRBV28, the J gene TRBJ2-3; TRBD2 aligns across 8 bases. CDR3 size: 15 residues. Germline V gene sequence: CDR1 MDHEN, CDR2 SYDVKM. V lost 8 bases, J lost 1 base, and 8 bases stayed unmatched. The CDR3 region has the DNA TGTGCCAGCGGTACTAGCGGCTTTGGCACAGATACGCAGTATTTT. Translated, it gives CASGTSGFGTDTQYF.

In this sample, this clonotype turned up many times. The gene calls are TRBV7-9 and TRBJ2-6; D call uncertain. The germline CDR1 and CDR2 sequences are SEHNR and FQNEAQ (reference sequence). Trimming cost V 2 bases and J 3 bases, with 2 bases left between them. CDR3 length: 13 amino acids. The CDR3 is CASSLNGANVLTF. The CDR3 coding sequence is TGTGCCAGCAGCTTAAATGGGGCCAACGTCCTGACTTTC.

This clonotype occurred a few times. The chain joins TRBV24-1 to TRBJ2-7; 8 bases map to TRBD1. The ends lost 0 bases at V and 1 base at J; junction bases unmatched: 4. This CDR3 is built from 16 residues. Germline assignment: CDR1 KGHDR and CDR2 SFDVKD. This CDR3 reads CATSDLTGGRSYEQYF. CDR3 nucleotides: TGTGCCACCAGTGATTTGACAGGGGGTAGGTCCTACGAGCAGTACTTC.

This chain uses TRBV7-2 with TRBJ2-5; 8 nucleotides line up with TRBD2. V dropped 5 bases and J dropped 4; count of bases not matched to a gene: 3. This CDR3 contains 13 residues. Per germline, CDR1 SGHTA and CDR2 FQGNSA. The CDR3 bases are TGTGCCAGCAGCCAACTAGCGGCAGAGACCCAGTACTTC. It yields the protein CASSQLAAETQYF.

The chain carries TRBV9 and TRBJ2-7; D is undetermined. This CDR3 is built from 14 residues. Per the germline V gene, CDR1 is SGDLS and CDR2 is YYNGEE. Deletions cut 0 bases from V and 1 base from J, with 8 bases between. The DNA for the CDR3 is TGTGCCAGCAGCGTAGCTGACACTTCCTACGAGCAGTACTTC. It specifies CASSVADTSYEQYF.

In its sample, this clonotype was seen once. The junction departs from the called germline gene at one end, perhaps through a read error. The genes are TRBV7-7 and TRBJ2-2, with D maybe TRBD1 (6 bases). The germline V gene encodes CDR1 SSHAT and CDR2 FNYEAQ (reference sequence). The CDR3 length is 14 residues. The CDR3 coding sequence is TGTGCTAGCAGCTTATCCCAGGGGTCCGGGGAGCTGTTTTTT. It codes for CASSLSQGSGELFF. The variable domain in full, with the rest retrieved from reference TRBV7-7 and TRBJ2-2, is GAGVSQSPRYKVTKRGQDVTLRCDPISSHATLYWYQQALGQGPEFLTYFNYEAQPDKSGLPSDRFSAERPEGSISTLTIQRTEQRDSAMYRCASSLSQGSGELFFGEGSRLTVL.